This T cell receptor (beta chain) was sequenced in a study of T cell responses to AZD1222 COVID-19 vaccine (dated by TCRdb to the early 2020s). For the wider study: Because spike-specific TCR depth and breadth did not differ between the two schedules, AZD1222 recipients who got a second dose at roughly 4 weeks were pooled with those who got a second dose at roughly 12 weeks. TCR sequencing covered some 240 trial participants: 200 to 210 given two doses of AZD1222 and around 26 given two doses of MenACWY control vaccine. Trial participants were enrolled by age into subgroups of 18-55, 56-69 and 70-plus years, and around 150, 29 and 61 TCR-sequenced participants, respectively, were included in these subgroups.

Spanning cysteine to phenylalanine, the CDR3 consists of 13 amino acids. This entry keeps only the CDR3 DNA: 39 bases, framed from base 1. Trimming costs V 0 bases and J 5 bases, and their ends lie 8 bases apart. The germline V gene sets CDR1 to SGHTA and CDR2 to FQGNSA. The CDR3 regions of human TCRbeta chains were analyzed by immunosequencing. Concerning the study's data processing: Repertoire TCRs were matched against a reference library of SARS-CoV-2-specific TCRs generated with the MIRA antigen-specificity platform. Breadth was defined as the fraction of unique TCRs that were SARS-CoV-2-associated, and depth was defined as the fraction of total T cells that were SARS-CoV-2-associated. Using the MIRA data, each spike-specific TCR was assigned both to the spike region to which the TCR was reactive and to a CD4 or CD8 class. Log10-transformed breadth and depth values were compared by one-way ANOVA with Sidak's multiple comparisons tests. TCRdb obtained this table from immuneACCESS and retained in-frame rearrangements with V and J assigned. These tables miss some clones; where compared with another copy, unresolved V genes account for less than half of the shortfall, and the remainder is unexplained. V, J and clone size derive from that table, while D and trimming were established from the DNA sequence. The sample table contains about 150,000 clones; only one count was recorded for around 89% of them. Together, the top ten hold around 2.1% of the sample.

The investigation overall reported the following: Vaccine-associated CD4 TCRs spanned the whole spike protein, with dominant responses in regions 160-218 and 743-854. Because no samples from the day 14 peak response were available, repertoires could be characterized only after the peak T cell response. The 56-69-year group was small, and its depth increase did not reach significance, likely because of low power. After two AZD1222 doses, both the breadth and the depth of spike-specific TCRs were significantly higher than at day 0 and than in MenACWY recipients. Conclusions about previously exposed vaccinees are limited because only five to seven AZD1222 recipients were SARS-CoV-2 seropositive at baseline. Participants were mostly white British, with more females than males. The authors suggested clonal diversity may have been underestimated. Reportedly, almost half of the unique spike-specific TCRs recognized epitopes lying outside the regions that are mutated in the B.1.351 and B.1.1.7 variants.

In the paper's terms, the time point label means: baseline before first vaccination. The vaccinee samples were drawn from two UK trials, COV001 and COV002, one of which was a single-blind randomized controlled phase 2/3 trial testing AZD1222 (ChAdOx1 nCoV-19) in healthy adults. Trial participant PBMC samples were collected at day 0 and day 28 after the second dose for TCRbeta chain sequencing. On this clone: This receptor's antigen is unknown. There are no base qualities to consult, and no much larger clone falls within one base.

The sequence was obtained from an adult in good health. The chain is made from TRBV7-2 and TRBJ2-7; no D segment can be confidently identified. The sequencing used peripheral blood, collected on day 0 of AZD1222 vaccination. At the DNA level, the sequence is TGTGCCAGCAGCTTAGCACAATCCAACGAGCAGTACTTC. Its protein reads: CASSLAQSNEQYF.